This TCR beta chain was recorded in a study of CD8 T cells in ankylosing spondylitis (dated by TCRdb to about 2017). Study-level background: T cell receptor beta repertoires were profiled in healthy donors and ankylosing spondylitis patients so that disease-linked TCR variants could be found. The full study cohort comprised 25 ankylosing spondylitis patients and around 100 healthy donors. Peripheral blood was sampled, and synovial fluid was additionally collected from ankylosing spondylitis patients.

The sequencing machine was an Illumina HiSeq 2500. Quantitative 5'-RACE with molecular barcodes was the method used to prepare the TCR beta libraries. As for the authors' bioinformatics: A new computational method based on a probabilistic model of VDJ rearrangement was used to identify disease-linked TCR variants. TCRdb reworked the public reads: Q25 trimming with fastp, MiXCR clone assembly, productive beta chains retained. Each entry merges the rows of one CDR3 protein and shows their most common DNA and genes. TCRdb, not the original authors, processed these V and J calls. This sample comprises fewer than 250,000 distinct CDR3 sequences, 10% to 13% of them detected only once. The biggest ten clones account for 2.6% of the sample. Many counts were recorded for this clonotype. It has no known antigen specificity. One base away there is no much larger clone; base qualities are not given. Points the paper makes about the study in general: The disease-linked clones had a CD8+ phenotype and were found at relatively low frequencies in peripheral blood. The disease-linked clones were reported to be significantly enriched in matched synovial fluid samples from ankylosing spondylitis patients. Some TCR beta motif variants had previously been reported in synovial fluid and blood of reactive arthritis patients, which suggested common disease-initiation mechanisms. A TCR beta motif of several highly homologous amino acid variants appeared characteristic of blood from ankylosing spondylitis patients.

The CDR3 starts with the cysteine, ends with the phenylalanine, and has 15 residues. The sequence is cut down to CDR3 DNA, 45 bases in frame from base 1. Trimming takes 1 base from V and 2 bases from J, and the germline ends sit 9 bases apart. The receptor chain draws on TRBV12-3 or TRBV12-4 and TRBJ2-1, with the D gene too uncertain to name. The sequence came from a male donor with ankylosing spondylitis or in good health (not recorded which). The specimen sequenced was blood, either unsorted or a sorted T cell fraction (not recorded which). The DNA sequence is as follows: TGTGCCAGCAGTTTAGGGCTTCGCACCTACAATGAGCAGTTCTTC. Its protein is CASSLGLRTYNEQFF.